Following are 9 T cell receptor beta chains from one sample sequenced in a study of cytotoxic CD8 clonotypes in ibrutinib-treated CLL. The assay was immunoSEQ multiplex PCR, and TCRdb's table has in-frame clones only and misses some. The sample shows some 290,000 clones, roughly 80% of them seen only once. Sequenced here: PBMCs, sampled before ibrutinib treatment. The receptors come from a human donor with chronic lymphocytic leukemia.

The V call is TRBV30, the J call TRBJ1-2; D is undetermined. The length of the CDR3 is 14 residues. CDR1 GTSNPN and CDR2 SVGIG come from the germline V gene (reference sequence). The ends were cut back, 0 bases at V and 5 bases at J, with 13 bases in the middle. The CDR3 nucleotides read TGTGCCTGGAGTGTAAGTTATGGTCCATATGGCTACACCTTC. It translates to CAWSVSYGPYGYTF.

The chain joins TRBV4-3 to TRBJ2-3; 8 nucleotides agree with TRBD2. CDR1 is LGHNA, CDR2 YSLEER, per germline. The CDR3 extends over 16 amino acids. Unmatched junction bases numbered 8, after V lost 4 bases and J lost 2 bases. CDR3 in amino acids: CASSRGTSGLTDTQYF. The CDR3 bases are TGCGCCAGCAGCCGGGGAACTAGCGGTCTCACAGATACGCAGTATTTT.

The gene calls are TRBV5-1 and TRBJ1-1; 8 nucleotides line up with TRBD1. Germline V gene data show CDR1 as SGHRS and CDR2 as YFSETQ. The CDR3 covers 14 residues. Trimming removed 4 bases from V and 1 base from J; junction bases left unmatched: 3. This CDR3 reads CASSQTGENTEAFF. The CDR3 region has the DNA TGCGCCAGCAGCCAGACAGGGGAGAACACTGAAGCTTTCTTT.

The V and J genes are TRBV7-9 and TRBJ1-3, with D hard to call. The germline gives CDR1 SEHNR, CDR2 FQNEAQ (reference sequence). The V end lost 5 bases, the J end lost 4 bases, and 6 bases lay between the germline ends. The CDR3 length is 12 residues. In DNA form, the CDR3 reads TGTGCCAGCAGCCTCAGCGGAAACACCATATATTTT. Protein sequence: CASSLSGNTIYF. Using reference TRBV7-9 and TRBJ1-3 for the parts outside the CDR3, the full variable domain is DTGVSQNPRHKITKRGQNVTFRCDPISEHNRLYWYRQTLGQGPEFLTYFQNEAQLEKSRLLSDRFSAERPKGSFSTLEIQRTEQGDSAMYLCASSLSGNTIYFGEGSWLTVV.

This clone occurred a few times. V gene TRBV4-3 combines with J gene TRBJ1-2; 8 positions match TRBD1. Trimming took 1 base from V and 2 from J; bases not matched to a gene: 3. CDR3 size: 15 residues. Germline CDR1 LGHNA, CDR2 YSLEER. The CDR3 DNA sequence: TGCGCCAGCAGCCAAGGTCGACAGGGGAACTATGGCTACACCTTC. Its translation is CASSQGRQGNYGYTF.

The chain is built from TRBV7-3 and TRBJ2-2; D possibly matches TRBD1 or TRBD2 (6 bases each). This CDR3 contains 15 residues. V was shortened by 5 bases and J by 4 bases, with 14 bases between the two germline ends. The germline gives CDR1 SGHTA, CDR2 FQGTGA. The CDR3 region has the DNA TGTGCCAGCAGCAATGGGGGGCTCGGCACCGGGGAGCTGTTTTTT. Protein: CASSNGGLGTGELFF.

CDR3 region: CASSLDSEQYF. The DNA for the CDR3 is TGTGCCAGCAGCTTGGACAGCGAGCAGTACTTC. The V call is TRBV5-6, the J call TRBJ2-7; no definite D call. Deletions cut 0 bases from V and 6 bases from J, with 4 bases between. Germline V gene lookup returns CDR1 SGHDT and CDR2 YYEEEE. The CDR3 consists of 11 residues.

V gene TRBV4-3 combines with J gene TRBJ1-1; D gene unclear. V lost 0 bases, J lost 3 bases, and 5 bases lay in between. The CDR3 has 13 residues. Germline V lookup: CDR1 LGHNA, CDR2 YSLEER. Here the CDR3 reads CASSQEGYTEAFF. The DNA of the CDR3 is TGCGCCAGCAGCCAAGAGGGATACACTGAAGCTTTCTTT.

The gene calls are TRBV7-9 and TRBJ2-6; no firm D call. The germline gives CDR1 SEHNR, CDR2 FQNEAQ (reference sequence). CDR3 length equals 13 residues. Trimming removed 8 bases from V and 2 bases from J, with 7 bases in between. CDR3 bases: TGTGCCAGCGGCACTACTGGGGCCAACGTCCTGACTTTC. This sequence encodes CASGTTGANVLTF. The full variable domain, with the rest looked up from reference TRBV7-9 and TRBJ2-6, is DTGVSQNPRHKITKRGQNVTFRCDPISEHNRLYWYRQTLGQGPEFLTYFQNEAQLEKSRLLSDRFSAERPKGSFSTLEIQRTEQGDSAMYLCASGTTGANVLTFGAGSRLTVL.